This T cell receptor beta chain was sequenced for a study of control samples from healthy donors and cancer patients. Clones were sequenced by immunoSEQ multiplex PCR, and TCRdb holds only the in-frame ones, with some missing. The data contain 120,000 to 150,000 clones, around 90% of them seen just once; the ten biggest clones take up more than 6.5%. The CDR3 extends over 14 amino acids. Germline V CDR1 and CDR2: SGHAT, FQNNGV. Deletions cut 5 bases from V and 6 bases from J, with 16 bases between. Sequencing was performed on blood. The sequence came from a man younger than 35 in good health. The chain links TRBV11-2 to TRBJ1-1; D gene unclear. The DNA of the CDR3 is TGTGCCAGCAGCCCACGAAACGGGGTGGCTGAAGCTTTCTTT. Protein product: CASSPRNGVAEAFF.